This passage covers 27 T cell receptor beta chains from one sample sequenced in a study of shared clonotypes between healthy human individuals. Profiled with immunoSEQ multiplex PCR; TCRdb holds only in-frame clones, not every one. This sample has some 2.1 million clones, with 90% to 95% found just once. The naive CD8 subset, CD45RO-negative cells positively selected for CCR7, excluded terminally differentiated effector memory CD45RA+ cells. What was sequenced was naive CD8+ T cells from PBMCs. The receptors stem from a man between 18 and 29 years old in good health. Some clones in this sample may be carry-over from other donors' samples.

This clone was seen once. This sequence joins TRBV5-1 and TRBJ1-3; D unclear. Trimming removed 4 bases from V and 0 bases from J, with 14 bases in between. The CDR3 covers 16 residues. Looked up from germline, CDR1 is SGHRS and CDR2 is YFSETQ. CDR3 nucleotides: TGCGCCAGCAGCGGGCCCGGACGGAGCTCTGGAAACACCATATATTTT. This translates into CASSGPGRSSGNTIYF.

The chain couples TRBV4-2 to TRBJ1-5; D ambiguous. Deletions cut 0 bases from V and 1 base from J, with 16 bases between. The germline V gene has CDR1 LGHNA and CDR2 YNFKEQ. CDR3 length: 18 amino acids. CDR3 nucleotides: TGTGCCAGCAGCCAAGACGCCCTCCGGGAAGCGAGCAATCAGCCCCAGCATTTT. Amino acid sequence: CASSQDALREASNQPQHF.

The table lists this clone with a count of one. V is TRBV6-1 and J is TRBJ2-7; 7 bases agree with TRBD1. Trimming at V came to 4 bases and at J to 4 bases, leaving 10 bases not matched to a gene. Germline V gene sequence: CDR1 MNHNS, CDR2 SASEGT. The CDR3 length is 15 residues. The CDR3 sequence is CASSGGRGFGYEQYF. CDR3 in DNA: TGTGCCAGCAGTGGTGGCAGGGGGTTTGGGTACGAGCAGTACTTC.

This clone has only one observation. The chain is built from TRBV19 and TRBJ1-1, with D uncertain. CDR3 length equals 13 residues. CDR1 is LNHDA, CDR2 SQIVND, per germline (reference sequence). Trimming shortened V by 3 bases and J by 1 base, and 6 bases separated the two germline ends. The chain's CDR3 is CASSMYKNTEAFF. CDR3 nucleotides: TGTGCCAGTAGTATGTACAAGAACACTGAAGCTTTCTTT.

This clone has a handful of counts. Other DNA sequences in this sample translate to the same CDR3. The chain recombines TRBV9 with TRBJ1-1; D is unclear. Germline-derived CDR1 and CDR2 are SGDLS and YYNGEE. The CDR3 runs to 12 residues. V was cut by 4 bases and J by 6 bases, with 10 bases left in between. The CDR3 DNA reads TGTGCCAGCAGCCAAGGTGGAGCTGAAGCTTTCTTT. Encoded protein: CASSQGGAEAFF.

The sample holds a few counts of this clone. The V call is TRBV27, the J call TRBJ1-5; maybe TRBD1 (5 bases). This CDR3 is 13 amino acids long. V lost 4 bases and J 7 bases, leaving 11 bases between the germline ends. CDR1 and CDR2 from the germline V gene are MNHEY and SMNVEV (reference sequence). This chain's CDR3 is CASSSTGGQPQHF. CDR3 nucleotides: TGTGCCAGCAGTTCTACAGGTGGCCAGCCCCAGCATTTT.

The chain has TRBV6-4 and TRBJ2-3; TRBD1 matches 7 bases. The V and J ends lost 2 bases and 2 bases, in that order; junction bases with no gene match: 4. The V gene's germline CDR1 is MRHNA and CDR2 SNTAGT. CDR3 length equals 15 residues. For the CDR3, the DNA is TGTGCCAGCAGTGACGGGGACAGCCTCACAGATACGCAGTATTTT. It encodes CASSDGDSLTDTQYF.

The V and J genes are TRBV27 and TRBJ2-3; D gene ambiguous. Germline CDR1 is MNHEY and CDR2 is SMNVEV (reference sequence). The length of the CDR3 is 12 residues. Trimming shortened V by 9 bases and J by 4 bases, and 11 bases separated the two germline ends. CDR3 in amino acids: CASRKGPDTQYF. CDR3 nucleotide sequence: TGTGCCAGTCGGAAAGGGCCAGATACGCAGTATTTT.

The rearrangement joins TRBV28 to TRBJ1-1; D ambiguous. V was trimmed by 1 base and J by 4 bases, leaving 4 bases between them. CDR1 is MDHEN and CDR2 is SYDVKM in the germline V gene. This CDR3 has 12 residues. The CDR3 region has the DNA TGTGCCAGCAGTTTATCCGCCACTGAAGCTTTCTTT. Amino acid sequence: CASSLSATEAFF.

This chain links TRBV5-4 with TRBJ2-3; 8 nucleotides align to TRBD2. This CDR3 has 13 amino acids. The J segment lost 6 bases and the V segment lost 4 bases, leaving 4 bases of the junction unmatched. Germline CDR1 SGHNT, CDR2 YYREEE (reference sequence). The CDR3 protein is CASSPRTSDTQYF. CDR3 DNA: TGTGCCAGCAGCCCCCGGACTAGCGATACGCAGTATTTT.

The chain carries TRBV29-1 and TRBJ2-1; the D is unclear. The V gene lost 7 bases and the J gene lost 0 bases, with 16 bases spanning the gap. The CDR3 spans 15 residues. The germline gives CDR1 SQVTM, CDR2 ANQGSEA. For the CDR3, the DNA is TGCAGCGGCTGGGTGCCTCCTACCTCCTACAATGAGCAGTTCTTC. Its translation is CSGWVPPTSYNEQFF.

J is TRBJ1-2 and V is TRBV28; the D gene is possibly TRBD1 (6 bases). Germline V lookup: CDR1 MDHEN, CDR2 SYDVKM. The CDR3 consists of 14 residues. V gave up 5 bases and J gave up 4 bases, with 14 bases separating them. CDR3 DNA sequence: TGTGCCAGCAGTCCGAATAGGGGGGCCTATGGCTACACCTTC. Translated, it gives CASSPNRGAYGYTF.

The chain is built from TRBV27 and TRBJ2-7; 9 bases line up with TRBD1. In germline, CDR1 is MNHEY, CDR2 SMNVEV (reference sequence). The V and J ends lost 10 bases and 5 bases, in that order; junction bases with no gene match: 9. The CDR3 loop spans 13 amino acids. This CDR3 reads CATTGTGWDEQYF. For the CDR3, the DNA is TGTGCCACCACCGGGACAGGGTGGGACGAGCAGTACTTC.

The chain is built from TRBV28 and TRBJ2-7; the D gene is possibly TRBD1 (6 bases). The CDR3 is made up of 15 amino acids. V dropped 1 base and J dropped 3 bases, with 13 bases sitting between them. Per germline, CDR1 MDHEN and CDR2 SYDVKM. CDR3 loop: CASSLFGTRIYEQYF. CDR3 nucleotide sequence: TGTGCCAGCAGTTTATTTGGGACAAGAATCTACGAGCAGTACTTC.

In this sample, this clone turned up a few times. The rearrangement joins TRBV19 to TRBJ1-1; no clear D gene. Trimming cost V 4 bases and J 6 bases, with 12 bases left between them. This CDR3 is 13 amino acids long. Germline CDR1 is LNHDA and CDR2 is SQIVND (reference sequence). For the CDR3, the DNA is TGTGCCAGTAGTAAAGCTGGAAGGGCTGAAGCTTTCTTT. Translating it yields CASSKAGRAEAFF.

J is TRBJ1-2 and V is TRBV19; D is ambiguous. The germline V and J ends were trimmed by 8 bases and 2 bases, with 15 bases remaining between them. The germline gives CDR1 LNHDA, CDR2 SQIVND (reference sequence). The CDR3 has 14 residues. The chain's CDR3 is CASHRLQANYGYTF. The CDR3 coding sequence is TGTGCCAGTCACCGACTCCAAGCGAACTATGGCTACACCTTC. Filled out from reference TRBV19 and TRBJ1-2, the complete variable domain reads DGGITQSPKYLFRKEGQNVTLSCEQNLNHDAMYWYRQDPGQGLRLIYYSQIVNDFQKGDIAEGYSVSREKKESFPLTVTSAQKNPTAFYLCASHRLQANYGYTFGSGTRLTVV.

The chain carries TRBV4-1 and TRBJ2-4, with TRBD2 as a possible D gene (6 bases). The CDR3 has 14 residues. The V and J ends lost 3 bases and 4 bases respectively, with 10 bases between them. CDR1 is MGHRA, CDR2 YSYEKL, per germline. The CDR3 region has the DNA TGCGCCAGCAGCCACGCTAGCGCAAAAAACATTCAGTACTTC. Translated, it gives CASSHASAKNIQYF.

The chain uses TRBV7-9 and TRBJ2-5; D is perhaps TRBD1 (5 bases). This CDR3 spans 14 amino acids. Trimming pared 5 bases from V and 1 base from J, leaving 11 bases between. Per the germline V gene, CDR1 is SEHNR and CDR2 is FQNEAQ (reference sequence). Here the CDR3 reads CASSPPQGQETQYF. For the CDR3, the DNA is TGTGCCAGCAGCCCCCCCCAGGGCCAAGAGACCCAGTACTTC.

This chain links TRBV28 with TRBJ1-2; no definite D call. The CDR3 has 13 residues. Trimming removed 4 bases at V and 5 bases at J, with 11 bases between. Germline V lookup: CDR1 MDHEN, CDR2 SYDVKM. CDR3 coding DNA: TGTGCCAGCAGTTACCGGAATGGGTATGGCTACACCTTC. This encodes CASSYRNGYGYTF.

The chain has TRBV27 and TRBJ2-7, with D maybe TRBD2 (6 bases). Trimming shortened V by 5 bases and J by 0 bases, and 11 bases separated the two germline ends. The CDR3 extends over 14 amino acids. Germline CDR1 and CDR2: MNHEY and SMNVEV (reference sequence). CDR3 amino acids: CASSRRGTSYEQYF. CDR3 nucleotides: TGTGCCAGCAGTCGTCGCGGGACCTCCTACGAGCAGTACTTC.

In nucleotides, the CDR3 is TGCAGCGTTGATCAGGGACAGGACACTGAAGCTTTCTTT. The encoded protein is CSVDQGQDTEAFF. The chain combines TRBV29-1 with TRBJ1-1; 8 nucleotides line up with TRBD1. The CDR3 spans 13 residues. Losses at the gene ends were 3 bases for V and 3 bases for J; bases not matched to a gene: 3. Germline V gene lookup returns CDR1 SQVTM and CDR2 ANQGSEA.

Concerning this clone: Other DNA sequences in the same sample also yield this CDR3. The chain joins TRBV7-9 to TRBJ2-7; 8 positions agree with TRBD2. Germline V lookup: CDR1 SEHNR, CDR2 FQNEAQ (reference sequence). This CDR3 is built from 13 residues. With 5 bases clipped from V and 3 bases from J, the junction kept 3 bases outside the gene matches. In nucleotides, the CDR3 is TGTGCCAGCAGCGAGGGACTAGTCTACGAGCAGTACTTC. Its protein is CASSEGLVYEQYF.

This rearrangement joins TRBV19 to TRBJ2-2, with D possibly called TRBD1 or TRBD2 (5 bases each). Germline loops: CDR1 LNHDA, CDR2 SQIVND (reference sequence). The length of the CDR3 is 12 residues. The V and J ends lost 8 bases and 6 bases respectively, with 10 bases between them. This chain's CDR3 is CASSGGSGELFF. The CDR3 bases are TGTGCCAGTTCTGGGGGATCCGGGGAGCTGTTTTTT.

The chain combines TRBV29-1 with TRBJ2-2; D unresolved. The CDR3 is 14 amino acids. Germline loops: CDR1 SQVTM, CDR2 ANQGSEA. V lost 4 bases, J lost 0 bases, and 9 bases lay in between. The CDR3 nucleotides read TGCAGCGTTGCAGTTTATACGAACACCGGGGAGCTGTTTTTT. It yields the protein CSVAVYTNTGELFF.

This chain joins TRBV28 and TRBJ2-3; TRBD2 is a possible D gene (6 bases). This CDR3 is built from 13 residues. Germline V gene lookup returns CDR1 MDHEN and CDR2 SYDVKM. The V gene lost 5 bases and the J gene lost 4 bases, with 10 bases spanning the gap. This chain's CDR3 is CASSPGESDTQYF. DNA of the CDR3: TGTGCCAGCAGTCCGGGAGAATCAGATACGCAGTATTTT.

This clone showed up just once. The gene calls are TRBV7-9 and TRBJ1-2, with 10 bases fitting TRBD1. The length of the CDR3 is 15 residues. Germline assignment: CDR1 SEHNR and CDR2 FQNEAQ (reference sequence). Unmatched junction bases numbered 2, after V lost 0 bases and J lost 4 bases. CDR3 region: CASSLAGTGAYGYTF. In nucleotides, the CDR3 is TGTGCCAGCAGCTTAGCGGGGACAGGGGCCTATGGCTACACCTTC.

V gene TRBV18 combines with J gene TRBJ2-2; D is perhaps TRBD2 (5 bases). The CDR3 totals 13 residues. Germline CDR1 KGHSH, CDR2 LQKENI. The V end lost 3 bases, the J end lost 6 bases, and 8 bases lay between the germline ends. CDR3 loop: CASSPTRAGELFF. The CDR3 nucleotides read TGTGCCAGCTCACCTACGAGGGCCGGGGAGCTGTTTTTT.